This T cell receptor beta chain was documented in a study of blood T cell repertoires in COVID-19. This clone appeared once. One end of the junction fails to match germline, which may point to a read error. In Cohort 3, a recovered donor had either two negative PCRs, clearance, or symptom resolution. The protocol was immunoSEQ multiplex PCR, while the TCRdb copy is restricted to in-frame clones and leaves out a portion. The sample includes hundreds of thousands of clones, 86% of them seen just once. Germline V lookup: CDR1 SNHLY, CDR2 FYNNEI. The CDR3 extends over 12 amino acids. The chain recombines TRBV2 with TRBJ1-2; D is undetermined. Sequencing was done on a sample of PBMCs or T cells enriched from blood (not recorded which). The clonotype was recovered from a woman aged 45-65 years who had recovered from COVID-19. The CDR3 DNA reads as TGTGCCAGCAGTGAAAATGTCGGAGCCAGAAACTTC. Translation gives CASSENVGARNF.